A single sample is the source of the 32 T cell receptor beta chains below, sequenced in a study of blood T cells in healthy people across ages. Sample-barcoded 5' priming and a J-beta primer mix drove a second PCR of roughly 6 to 12 cycles. TCRdb fed the 5' RACE reads into MiXCR, producing one record per CDR3 protein. The sample holds 700,000 to 950,000 distinct CDR3 sequences; 43% are singletons and the top ten take 20% to 25%. The sample consisted of blood. The receptors originated from a woman in her sixties or seventies in good health.

This sequence joins TRBV29-1 and TRBJ2-3; a possible D gene is TRBD1 (6 bases). The CDR3 runs to 13 residues. Deletions cut 7 bases from V and 8 bases from J, with 19 bases between. Germline V gene data show CDR1 as SQVTM and CDR2 as ANQGSEA. This chain's CDR3 is CSAGAGEGGTQYF. Here the CDR3 DNA reads TGCAGCGCAGGGGCTGGAGAAGGGGGTACGCAGTATTTT.

The CDR3, as DNA: TGCAGTGCCCCAGACAGAAGGAGCAATCAGCCCCAGCATTTT. Translating gives CSAPDRRSNQPQHF. The chain recombines TRBV20-1 with TRBJ1-5; D is possibly TRBD1 (5 bases). The V gene's germline CDR1 is DFQATT and CDR2 SNEGSKA (reference sequence). V shed 6 bases and J shed 1 base, with 13 bases lying between them. The CDR3 consists of 14 residues.

There are a few counts of this clonotype. The CDR3 region is CAPASGRAIYEQYF. CDR3 DNA: TGTGCCCCGGCTAGCGGGAGGGCGATCTACGAGCAGTACTTC. The rearrangement links TRBV28 to TRBJ2-7; 12 nucleotides match TRBD2. Germline loops: CDR1 MDHEN, CDR2 SYDVKM. Unmatched junction bases numbered 8, after V lost 11 bases and J lost 3 bases. This CDR3 spans 14 amino acids.

Many counts were recorded for this clonotype. The chain employs TRBV5-1 and TRBJ2-4; 8 bases align to TRBD2. Losses at the gene ends were 4 bases for V and 9 bases for J; bases not matched to a gene: 21. The CDR3 is made up of 18 amino acids. Germline V gene sequence: CDR1 SGHRS, CDR2 YFSETQ. In DNA form, the CDR3 reads TGCGCCAGCAGCAACCTAGGAACGGGGGGGCTTATAACTCGCATTCAGTACTTC. This gives the protein CASSNLGTGGLITRIQYF.

In this sample, this clonotype turned up a few times. The V and J genes are TRBV10-3 and TRBJ2-6; a possible D gene is TRBD2 (6 bases). The germline V and J ends were trimmed by 4 bases and 1 base, with 17 bases remaining between them. CDR1 is ENHRY and CDR2 is SYGVKD in the germline V gene. This CDR3 region has 18 residues. Written as DNA, the CDR3 is TGTGCCATCAGTGCGGCGACTAGTGGGAGTTCTGGGGCCAACGTCCTGACTTTC. Protein product: CAISAATSGSSGANVLTF.

This chain joins TRBV5-1 and TRBJ2-5; D is tentatively TRBD1 or TRBD2 (5 bases each). Trimming cost V 4 bases and J 5 bases, with 18 bases left between them. Germline assignment: CDR1 SGHRS and CDR2 YFSETQ. This CDR3 has 15 amino acids. CDR3 sequence reads: CASSVGTQPGETQYF. CDR3 coding DNA: TGCGCCAGCAGCGTCGGGACCCAACCCGGGGAGACCCAGTACTTC.

With respect to this clonotype: A read error may produce the germline difference seen at one junction end. The chain combines TRBV20-1 with TRBJ1-2, with TRBD1 identical over 9 bases. The CDR3 is made up of 14 amino acids. Germline values: CDR1 DFQATT, CDR2 SNEGSKA (reference sequence). The chain's CDR3 is CSAGRTGVGYGCTF. DNA of the CDR3: TGCAGTGCTGGGCGGACAGGGGTAGGATATGGCTGCACCTTC.

V gene TRBV5-1 combines with J gene TRBJ2-7; a weak D match, TRBD1 (6 bases). In germline, CDR1 is SGHRS, CDR2 YFSETQ. The CDR3 loop spans 14 amino acids. V dropped 7 bases and J dropped 0 bases, with 14 bases sitting between them. CDR3 nucleotides: TGCGCCAGCCAGGGGCAGGAGAGCTCCTACGAGCAGTACTTC. It encodes CASQGQESSYEQYF.

This sequence joins TRBV6-6 and TRBJ2-5; 9 bases line up with TRBD2. Germline trimming cut 5 bases from V and 3 bases from J; bases unmatched to any gene: 10. This CDR3 has 16 amino acids. Germline CDR1 and CDR2: MNHNY and SVGAGI (reference sequence). This CDR3 reads CASSLWVAGDKETQYF. The CDR3 bases are TGTGCCAGCAGTCTCTGGGTAGCGGGGGACAAAGAGACCCAGTACTTC.

The chain couples TRBV12-3 or TRBV12-4 to TRBJ1-2; no reliable D call. The V and J ends lost 2 bases and 4 bases respectively, with 8 bases between them. The CDR3 contains 13 residues. CDR3 nucleotides: TGTGCCAGCAGTTTACACGGTCCCTATGGCTACACCTTC. Translation: CASSLHGPYGYTF.

In its sample, this clonotype was seen a few times. The rearrangement links TRBV7-2 to TRBJ2-3; 12 bases are a match to TRBD2. Trimming cost V 4 bases and J 6 bases; bases outside gene matches: 5. This CDR3 has 15 residues. In germline, CDR1 is SGHTA, CDR2 FQGNSA. CDR3 region: CASSSGGLAGDTQYF. The CDR3 DNA follows: TGTGCCAGCAGCTCGGGGGGACTAGCGGGTGATACGCAGTATTTT. Filled out from reference TRBV7-2 and TRBJ2-3, the complete variable domain reads GAGVSQSPSNKVTEKGKDVELRCDPISGHTALYWYRQSLGQGLEFLIYFQGNSAPDKSGLPSDRFSAERTGGSVSTLTIQRTQQEDSAVYLCASSSGGLAGDTQYFGPGTRLTVL.

The chain combines TRBV7-9 with TRBJ2-7; the match to TRBD1 covers 7 bases. Losses at the gene ends were 7 bases for V and 0 bases for J; bases not matched to a gene: 9. This CDR3 region has 15 residues. From germline, CDR1 is SEHNR and CDR2 FQNEAQ (reference sequence). Written as DNA, the CDR3 is TGTGCCAGCACCCGACAGGGCTTAAGCTCCTACGAGCAGTACTTC. It is translated as CASTRQGLSSYEQYF. The whole variable domain, remainder taken from reference TRBV7-9 and TRBJ2-7, is DTGVSQNPRHKITKRGQNVTFRCDPISEHNRLYWYRQTLGQGPEFLTYFQNEAQLEKSRLLSDRFSAERPKGSFSTLEIQRTEQGDSAMYLCASTRQGLSSYEQYFGPGTRLTVT.

V and J are TRBV12-3 or TRBV12-4 and TRBJ1-1; 8 bases align to TRBD1. Unmatched junction bases numbered 7, after V lost 6 bases and J lost 4 bases. The CDR3 length is 14 residues. The DNA for the CDR3 is TGTGCCAGCAGCATAACAGGGGGACGCACTGAAGCTTTCTTT. Amino acid sequence: CASSITGGRTEAFF.

Of note for this clonotype: A read error may produce the germline difference seen at one junction end. The J gene is TRBJ2-3, the V gene TRBV3-1, with D perhaps being TRBD1 or TRBD2 (5 bases each). Germline CDR1 is LGHDT and CDR2 is YNNKEL (reference sequence). The CDR3 is 14 residues long. CDR3: CAGSQVRAQGTQYF. CDR3 DNA: TGTGCCGGCAGCCAAGTGAGGGCTCAGGGTACGCAGTATTTT.

As regards this clonotype: This may be a read error: a much more frequent sequence differs by one nucleotide. The V gene is TRBV12-3 or TRBV12-4, the J gene TRBJ2-7; D is unclear. The CDR3 totals 12 residues. The V end was cut by 3 bases, the J end by 4 bases, with 7 bases between. The DNA for the CDR3 is TGTGCCAGCAGTTTTTGGGATTACGAGCAGTACTTC. Translation: CASSFWDYEQYF.

This chain uses TRBV15 with TRBJ2-5, with a tentative D call TRBD1 (5 bases). The V gene's germline CDR1 is LNHNV and CDR2 YYDKDF (reference sequence). The CDR3 is 14 amino acids. Trimming left V 4 bases short and J 2 bases short, with 11 bases between. CDR3 in amino acids: CATSTRQLQETQYF. The CDR3 region has the DNA TGTGCCACCAGCACCCGACAGCTTCAAGAGACCCAGTACTTC.

Comment on this clonotype: This may stem from a read error, because a much larger clone lies one nucleotide away. The V gene is TRBV4-3, the J gene TRBJ2-1; TRBD2 matches at 12 bases. Germline lookup yields CDR1 LGHNA and CDR2 YSLEER. The CDR3 extends over 18 amino acids. The CDR3 protein is CASSQDPLGLAGYNVQFF. CDR3 DNA sequence: TGCGCCAGCAGCCAAGACCCCCTTGGACTAGCGGGGTACAATGTGCAGTTCTTC.

This rearrangement joins TRBV15 to TRBJ2-7, with D tentatively TRBD2 (5 bases). Germline V gives CDR1 LNHNV, CDR2 YYDKDF (reference sequence). The ends were cut back, 7 bases at V and 0 bases at J, with 7 bases in the middle. This CDR3 has 12 residues. CDR3 region: CATNSGSYEQYF. The DNA of the CDR3 is TGTGCCACCAACAGCGGCTCCTACGAGCAGTACTTC. The full variable domain, completed using reference TRBV15 and TRBJ2-7, is DAMVIQNPRYQVTQFGKPVTLSCSQTLNHNVMYWYQQKSSQAPKLLFHYYDKDFNNEADTPDNFQSRRPNTSFCFLDIRSPGLGDTAMYLCATNSGSYEQYFGPGTRLTVT.

The chain is built from TRBV10-3 and TRBJ1-2, with a possible D match to TRBD1 (6 bases). The CDR3 has 12 residues. Trimming shortened V by 7 bases and J by 4 bases, and 10 bases separated the two germline ends. Per the germline V gene, CDR1 is ENHRY and CDR2 is SYGVKD. The CDR3 bases are TGTGCCATCAAAGGGGGACTCTATGGCTACACCTTC. Amino acid sequence: CAIKGGLYGYTF.

The sample holds a few counts of this clonotype. The chain joins TRBV6-2 or TRBV6-3 to TRBJ2-1; D remains ambiguous. The CDR3 is made up of 13 amino acids. Germline CDR1 is MNHEY and CDR2 is SVGEGT. Trimming left V 7 bases short and J 6 bases short, with 13 bases between. The CDR3, as DNA: TGTGCCAGCACCACGGAAGCTCTCAATGAGCAGTTCTTC. Protein: CASTTEALNEQFF.

The gene calls are TRBV24-1 and TRBJ1-5; 7 nucleotides agree with TRBD1. Per germline, CDR1 KGHDR and CDR2 SFDVKD. V gave up 3 bases and J gave up 3 bases; unmatched junction bases: 1. The length of the CDR3 is 14 residues. The CDR3 DNA reads as TGTGCCACCAGTGATGGGACAGTCAATCAGCCCCAGCATTTT. Translated: CATSDGTVNQPQHF.

V is TRBV20-1 and J is TRBJ2-4, with 8 bases matching TRBD1. CDR1 is DFQATT, CDR2 SNEGSKA, per germline (reference sequence). The V segment lost 2 bases and the J segment 0 bases; nucleotides outside the gene matches: 9. The CDR3 totals 17 residues. The CDR3 is CSARRTGNYLAKNIQYF. The DNA for the CDR3 is TGCAGTGCTAGAAGGACAGGGAATTACCTAGCCAAAAACATTCAGTACTTC.

The rearrangement links TRBV10-3 to TRBJ1-5; TRBD1 aligns across 9 bases. V shed 10 bases and J 7 bases; nucleotides not matched to a gene: 11. Germline V gives CDR1 ENHRY, CDR2 SYGVKD. The CDR3 sequence is 14 residues long. The CDR3 loop reads CANLDRGESQPQHF. The CDR3 DNA reads TGTGCCAACCTCGACAGGGGGGAGAGCCAGCCCCAGCATTTT.

In this sample, this clonotype turned up many times. The gene calls are TRBV29-1 and TRBJ2-7, with 7 nucleotides matching TRBD1. The trim removed 7 bases at V and 7 bases at J, leaving 13 bases unmatched. The germline gives CDR1 SQVTM, CDR2 ANQGSEA. This CDR3 is 13 amino acids long. The CDR3: CSARQGATSEQYF. The CDR3 region has the DNA TGCAGCGCAAGACAGGGCGCCACGTCAGAGCAGTACTTC.

The chain carries TRBV2 and TRBJ2-3; D assignment may be TRBD1 or TRBD2 (6 bases each). V lost 4 bases and J lost 7, with 12 bases in between. The CDR3 is 13 residues long. CDR1 and CDR2 from the germline V gene are SNHLY and FYNNEI. The CDR3 bases are TGTGCCAGCAGTGCGGGGGCCGGTCATACGCAGTATTTT. Translated: CASSAGAGHTQYF.

V and J are TRBV4-1 and TRBJ2-5; either TRBD1 or TRBD2 may fit D (5 bases each). The CDR3 runs 15 residues. V gave up 1 base and J gave up 4 bases, with 13 bases separating them. Germline-derived CDR1 and CDR2 are MGHRA and YSYEKL. DNA of the CDR3: TGCGCCAGCAGCCAAGGGGACCAAGTCCCAGAGACCCAGTACTTC. Its translation is CASSQGDQVPETQYF.

V gene TRBV6-6 combines with J gene TRBJ1-5; D ambiguous. Trimming pared 7 bases from V and 0 bases from J, leaving 13 bases between. Looked up from germline, CDR1 is MNHNY and CDR2 is SVGAGI (reference sequence). The CDR3 has 15 amino acids. CDR3 DNA: TGTGCCAGCACCATCGACGGGTATAGCAATCAGCCCCAGCATTTT. It translates to CASTIDGYSNQPQHF.

The J gene is TRBJ2-4, the V gene TRBV5-1; TRBD2 might be the D (6 bases). Deletions cut 0 bases from V and 0 bases from J, with 10 bases between. Germline V lookup: CDR1 SGHRS, CDR2 YFSETQ. This CDR3 contains 16 residues. DNA for the CDR3: TGCGCCAGCAGCTTGGGCGGGAACGGAGCCAAAAACATTCAGTACTTC. This sequence encodes CASSLGGNGAKNIQYF. Combining the CDR3 with reference TRBV5-1 and TRBJ2-4 gives the whole variable domain KAGVTQTPRYLIKTRGQQVTLSCSPISGHRSVSWYQQTPGQGLQFLFEYFSETQRNKGNFPGRFSGRQFSNSRSEMNVSTLELGDSALYLCASSLGGNGAKNIQYFGAGTRLSVL.

Worth noting for this clonotype: A read error may produce the germline difference seen at one junction end. The V call is TRBV6-6, the J call TRBJ2-3; 8 bases are a match to TRBD2. CDR1 and CDR2 (germline): MNHNY, SVGAGI (reference sequence). CDR3 length: 16 residues. CDR3 in DNA: TGTGCCGGCAGATCAACGCGAGCGGGAGAGTCAGATACGCAGTATTTT. It is translated as CAGRSTRAGESDTQYF.

The chain couples TRBV3-1 to TRBJ2-4; 7 bases are shared with TRBD2. The J call is uncertain, as TRBJ2-5 better fits the DNA end. Germline CDR1 LGHDT, CDR2 YNNKEL (reference sequence). The CDR3 runs to 14 residues. The CDR3 is CASTPSGRGETQYF. The CDR3 bases are TGTGCCAGCACCCCTAGCGGACGGGGAGAGACCCAGTACTTC.

About this clonotype itself: A read error may account for a junction end that differs from germline. CDR3 in amino acids: CANSPDVTIQPQHF. CDR3 DNA: TGTGCCAACTCACCGGACGTAACCATACAGCCCCAGCATTTT. The chain employs TRBV18 and TRBJ1-5; D gene ambiguous. CDR1 is KGHSH, CDR2 LQKENI, per germline. The CDR3 has 14 amino acids.

This sequence joins TRBV7-3 and TRBJ2-1; D not certain. Trimming took off 5 bases at V and 0 bases at J, with 11 bases between the two ends. CDR3 length: 15 residues. Germline V CDR1 and CDR2: SGHTA, FQGTGA. The CDR3 spells CASSPSDGSYNEQFF. In DNA form, the CDR3 reads TGTGCCAGCAGCCCGTCGGACGGCTCCTACAATGAGCAGTTCTTC.